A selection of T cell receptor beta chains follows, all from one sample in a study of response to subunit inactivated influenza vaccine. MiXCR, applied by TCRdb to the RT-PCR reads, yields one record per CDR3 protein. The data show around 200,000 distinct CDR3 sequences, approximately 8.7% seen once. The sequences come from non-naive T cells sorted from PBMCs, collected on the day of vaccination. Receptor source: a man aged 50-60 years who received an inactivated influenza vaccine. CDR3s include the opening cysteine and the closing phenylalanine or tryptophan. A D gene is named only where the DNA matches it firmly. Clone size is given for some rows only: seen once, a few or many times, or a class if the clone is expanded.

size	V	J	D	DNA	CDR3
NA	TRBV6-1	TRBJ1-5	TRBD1	TGTGCCAGCAGTGACCGGACAGGGAATCAGCCCCAGCATTTT	CASSDRTGNQPQHF
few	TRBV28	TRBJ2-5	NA	TGTGCCAGCAGTTCGAACAACCAAGAGACCCAGTACTTC	CASSSNNQETQYF
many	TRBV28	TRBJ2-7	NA	TGTGCCAGCAGCCCAACATGGGGGTACGAGCAGTACTTC	CASSPTWGYEQYF
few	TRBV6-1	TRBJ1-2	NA	TGTGCCAGCAGTCAACACGGATCTGCCTATGGCTACACCTTC	CASSQHGSAYGYTF
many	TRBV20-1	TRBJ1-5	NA	TGCAGTGCTAGAGATTTTAGCCACAGCAATCAGCCCCAGCATTTT	CSARDFSHSNQPQHF
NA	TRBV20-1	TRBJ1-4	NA	TGCAGTGCTAGAGATCGGTCACGACGCGGAAAACTGTTTTTT	CSARDRSRRGKLFF
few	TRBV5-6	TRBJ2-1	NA	TGTGCCAGCAGCTTTTGGCTTTCTCATGAGCAGTTCTTC	CASSFWLSHEQFF
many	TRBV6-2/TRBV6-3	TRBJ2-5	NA	TGTGCCAGCAGTCCCACCGCCTACCAAGAGACCCAGTACTTC	CASSPTAYQETQYF
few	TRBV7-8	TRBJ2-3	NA	TGTGCCAGCAGCTTATTCCCGGGAGCAAGCGCAGATACGCAGTATTTT	CASSLFPGASADTQYF
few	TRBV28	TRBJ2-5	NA	TGTGCCAGCAGACCCACAGACAGTGGAAAGACCCAGTACTTC	CASRPTDSGKTQYF
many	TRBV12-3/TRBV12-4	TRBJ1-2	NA	TGTGCCAGCAGCTCGGGACCGGACTATGGCTACACCTTC	CASSSGPDYGYTF
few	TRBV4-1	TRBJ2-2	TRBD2	TGCGCCAGCAGCCAAGGTTATGGACTAGCGGGAGGCGGGGAGCTGTTTTTT	CASSQGYGLAGGGELFF
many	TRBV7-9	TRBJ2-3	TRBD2	TGTGCCAGCAGCTTAGCGCGACTAGCGGGGGCCTCAGATACGCAGTATTTT	CASSLARLAGASDTQYF
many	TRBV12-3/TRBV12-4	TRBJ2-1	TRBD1	TGTGCCAGCAGGGGGACAGCTTACAATGAGCAGTTCTTC	CASRGTAYNEQFF
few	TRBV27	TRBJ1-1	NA	TGTGCCAGCAGTAAGGGCAGGTCGGGAGTCACTGAAGCTTTCTTT	CASSKGRSGVTEAFF
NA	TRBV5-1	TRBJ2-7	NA	TGCGCCAGCAGCCTTACCGGGACACCGTACTACGAGCAGTACTTC	CASSLTGTPYYEQYF
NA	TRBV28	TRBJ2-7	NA	TGTGCCAGCAGTTTTACGGGTTGCGGCTGGGGGTACGAGCAGTACTTC	CASSFTGCGWGYEQYF